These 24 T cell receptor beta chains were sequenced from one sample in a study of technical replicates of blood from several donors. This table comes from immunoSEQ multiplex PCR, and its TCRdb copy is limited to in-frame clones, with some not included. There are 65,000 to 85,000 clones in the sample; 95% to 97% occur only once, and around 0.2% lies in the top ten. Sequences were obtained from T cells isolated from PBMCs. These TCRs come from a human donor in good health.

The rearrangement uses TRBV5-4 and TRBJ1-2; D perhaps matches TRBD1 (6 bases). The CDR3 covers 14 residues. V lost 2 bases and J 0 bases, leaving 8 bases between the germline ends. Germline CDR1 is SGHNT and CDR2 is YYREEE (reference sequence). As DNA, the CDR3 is TGTGCCAGCAGCTTTGACAGGACTAACTATGGCTACACCTTC. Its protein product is CASSFDRTNYGYTF.

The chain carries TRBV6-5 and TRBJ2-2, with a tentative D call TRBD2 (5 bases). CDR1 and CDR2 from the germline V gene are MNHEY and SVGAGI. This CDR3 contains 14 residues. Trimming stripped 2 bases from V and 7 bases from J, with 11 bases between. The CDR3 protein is CASSYGLADGELFF. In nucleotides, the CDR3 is TGTGCCAGCAGTTACGGGCTAGCTGACGGGGAGCTGTTTTTT.

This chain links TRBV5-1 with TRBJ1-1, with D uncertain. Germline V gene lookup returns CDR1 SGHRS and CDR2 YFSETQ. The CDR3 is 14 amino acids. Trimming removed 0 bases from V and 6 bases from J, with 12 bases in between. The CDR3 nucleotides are TGCGCCAGCAGCTTGGCCGTGGAGAGTGCTGAAGCTTTCTTT. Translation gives CASSLAVESAEAFF.

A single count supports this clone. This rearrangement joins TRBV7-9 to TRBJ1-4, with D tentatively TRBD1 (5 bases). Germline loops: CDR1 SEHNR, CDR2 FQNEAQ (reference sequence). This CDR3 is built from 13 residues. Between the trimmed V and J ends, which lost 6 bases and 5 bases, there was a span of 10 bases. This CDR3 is CASRPTGNEKLFF. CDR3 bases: TGTGCCAGCAGGCCTACAGGAAATGAAAAACTGTTTTTT.

The CDR3 is CASSVEGQGETEAFF. CDR3 coding DNA: TGTGCCAGCAGCGTAGAGGGACAGGGGGAAACTGAAGCTTTCTTT. This chain links TRBV9 with TRBJ1-1; TRBD1 matches at 11 bases. Germline V gene sequence: CDR1 SGDLS, CDR2 YYNGEE. The V segment lost 0 bases and the J segment 5 bases; nucleotides outside the gene matches: 3. The CDR3 length is 15 residues.

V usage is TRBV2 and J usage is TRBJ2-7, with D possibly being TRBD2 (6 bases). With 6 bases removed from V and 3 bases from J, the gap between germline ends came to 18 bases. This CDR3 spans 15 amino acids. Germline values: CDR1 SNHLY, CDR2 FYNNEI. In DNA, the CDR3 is TGTGCCAGCAGGGTACCGGGAGCTTCTAACTACGAGCAGTACTTC. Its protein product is CASRVPGASNYEQYF.

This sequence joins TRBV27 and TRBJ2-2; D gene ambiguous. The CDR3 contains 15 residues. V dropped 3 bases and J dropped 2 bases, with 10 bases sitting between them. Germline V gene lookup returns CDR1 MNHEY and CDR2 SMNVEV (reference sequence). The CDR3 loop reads CASSLTGSNTGELFF. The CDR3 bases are TGTGCCAGCAGTTTGACCGGGTCCAACACCGGGGAGCTGTTTTTT.

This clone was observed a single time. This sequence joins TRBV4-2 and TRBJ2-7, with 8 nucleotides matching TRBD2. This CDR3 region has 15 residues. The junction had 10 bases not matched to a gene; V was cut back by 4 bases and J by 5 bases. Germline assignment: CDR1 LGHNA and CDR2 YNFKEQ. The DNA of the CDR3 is TGTGCCAGCAGCCGCCGGACTAGCAACTTTGACGAGCAGTACTTC. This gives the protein CASSRRTSNFDEQYF.

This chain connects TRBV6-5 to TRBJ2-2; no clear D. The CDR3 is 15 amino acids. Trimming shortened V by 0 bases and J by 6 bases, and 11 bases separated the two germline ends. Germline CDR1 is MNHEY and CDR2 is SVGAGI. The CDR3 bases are TGTGCCAGCAGTTACTCGGAGATGCCCTCCGGGGAGCTGTTTTTT. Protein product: CASSYSEMPSGELFF.

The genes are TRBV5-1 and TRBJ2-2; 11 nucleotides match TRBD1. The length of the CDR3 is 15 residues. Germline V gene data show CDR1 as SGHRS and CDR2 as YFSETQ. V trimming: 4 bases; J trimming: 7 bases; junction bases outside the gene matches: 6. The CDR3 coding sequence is TGCGCCAGCAGCATCGGGACAGGGGGTAGCGGGGAGCTGTTTTTT. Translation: CASSIGTGGSGELFF.

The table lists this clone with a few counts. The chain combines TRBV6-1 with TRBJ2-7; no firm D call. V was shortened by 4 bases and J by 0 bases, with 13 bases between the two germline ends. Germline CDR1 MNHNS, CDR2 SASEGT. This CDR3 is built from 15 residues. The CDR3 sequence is CASSGGLESSYEQYF. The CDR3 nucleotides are TGTGCCAGCAGTGGAGGCCTGGAAAGCTCCTACGAGCAGTACTTC.

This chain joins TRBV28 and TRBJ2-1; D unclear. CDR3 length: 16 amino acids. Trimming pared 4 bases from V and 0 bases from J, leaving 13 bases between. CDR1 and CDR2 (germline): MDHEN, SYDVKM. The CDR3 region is CASSSSRETSYNEQFF. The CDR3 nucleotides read TGTGCCAGCAGTTCTAGTCGCGAGACCTCCTACAATGAGCAGTTCTTC.

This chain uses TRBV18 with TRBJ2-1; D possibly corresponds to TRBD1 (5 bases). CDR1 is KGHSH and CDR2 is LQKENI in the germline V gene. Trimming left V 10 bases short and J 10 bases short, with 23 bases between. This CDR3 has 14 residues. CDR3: CATRSPNSGLEQFF. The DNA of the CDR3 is TGTGCCACCCGTTCCCCGAATTCAGGGCTCGAGCAGTTCTTC.

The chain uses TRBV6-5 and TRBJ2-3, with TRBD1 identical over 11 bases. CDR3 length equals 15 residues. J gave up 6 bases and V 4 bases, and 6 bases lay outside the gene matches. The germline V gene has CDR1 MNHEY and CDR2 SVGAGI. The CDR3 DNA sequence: TGTGCCAGCAGTTTTGGACAGGGGGCTTATGATACGCAGTATTTT. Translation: CASSFGQGAYDTQYF.

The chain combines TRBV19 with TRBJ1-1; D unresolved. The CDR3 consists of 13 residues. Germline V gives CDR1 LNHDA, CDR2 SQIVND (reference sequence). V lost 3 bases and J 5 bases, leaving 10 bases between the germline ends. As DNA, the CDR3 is TGTGCCAGTAGTATTGGAGGAGGGACTGAAGCTTTCTTT. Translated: CASSIGGGTEAFF.

The CDR3 protein is CASSEGRGGYTF. CDR3 nucleotides: TGTGCCAGCAGTGAAGGTCGCGGGGGCTACACCTTC. The rearrangement joins TRBV25-1 to TRBJ1-2; no definite D call. This CDR3 has 12 residues. CDR1 and CDR2 from the germline V gene are MGHDK and SYGVNS. V lost 2 bases, J lost 8 bases, and 9 bases lay in between.

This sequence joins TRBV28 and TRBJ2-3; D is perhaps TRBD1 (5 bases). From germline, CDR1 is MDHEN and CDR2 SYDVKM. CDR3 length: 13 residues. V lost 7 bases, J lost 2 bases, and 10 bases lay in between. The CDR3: CASTMDTTDTQYF. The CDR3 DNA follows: TGTGCCAGCACCATGGACACCACAGATACGCAGTATTTT.

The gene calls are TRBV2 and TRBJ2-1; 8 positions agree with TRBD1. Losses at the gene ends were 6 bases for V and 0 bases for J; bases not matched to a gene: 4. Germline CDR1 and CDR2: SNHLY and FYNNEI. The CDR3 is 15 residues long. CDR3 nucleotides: TGTGCCAGCAGAGTTACAGGGGGCTCCTACAATGAGCAGTTCTTC. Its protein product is CASRVTGGSYNEQFF.

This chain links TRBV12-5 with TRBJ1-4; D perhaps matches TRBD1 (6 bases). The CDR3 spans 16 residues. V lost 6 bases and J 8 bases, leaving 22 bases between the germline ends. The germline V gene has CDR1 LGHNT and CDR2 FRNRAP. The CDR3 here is CASGQPPGAFIEKLFF. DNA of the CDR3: TGTGCTAGTGGCCAACCACCAGGGGCGTTCATAGAAAAACTGTTTTTT. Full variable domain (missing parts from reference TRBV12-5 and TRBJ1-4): DARVTQTPRHKVTEMGQEVTMRCQPILGHNTVFWYRQTMMQGLELLAYFRNRAPLDDSGMPKDRFSAEMPDATLATLKIQPSEPRDSAVYFCASGQPPGAFIEKLFFGSGTQLSVL.

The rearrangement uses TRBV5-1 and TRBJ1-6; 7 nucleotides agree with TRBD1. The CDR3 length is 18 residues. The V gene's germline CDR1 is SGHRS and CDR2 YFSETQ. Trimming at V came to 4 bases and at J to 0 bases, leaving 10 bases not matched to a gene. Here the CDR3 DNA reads TGCGCCAGCAGCCCAAAGGGGACAGTGAGCTCCTATAATTCACCCCTCCACTTT. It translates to CASSPKGTVSSYNSPLHF.

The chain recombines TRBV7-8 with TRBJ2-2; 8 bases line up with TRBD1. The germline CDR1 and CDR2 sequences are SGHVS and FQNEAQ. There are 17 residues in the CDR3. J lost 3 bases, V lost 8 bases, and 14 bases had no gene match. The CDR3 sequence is CASGSGTRQGHTGELFF. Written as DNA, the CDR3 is TGTGCCAGCGGGTCGGGGACCCGACAGGGGCACACCGGGGAGCTGTTTTTT.

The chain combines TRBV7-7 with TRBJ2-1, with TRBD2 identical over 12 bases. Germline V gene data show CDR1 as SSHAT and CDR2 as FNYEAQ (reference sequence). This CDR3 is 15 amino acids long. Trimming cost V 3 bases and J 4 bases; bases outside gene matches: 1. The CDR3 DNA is TGTGCCAGCAGCTTTGGACTAGCGGGGTACAATGAGCAGTTCTTC. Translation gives CASSFGLAGYNEQFF.

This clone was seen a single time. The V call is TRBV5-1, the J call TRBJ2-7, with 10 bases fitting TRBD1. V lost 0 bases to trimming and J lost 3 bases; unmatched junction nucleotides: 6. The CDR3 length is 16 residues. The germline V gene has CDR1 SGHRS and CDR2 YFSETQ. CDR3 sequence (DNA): TGCGCCAGCAGCTTGGCTAGGTGGACAGGGGGCTACGAGCAGTACTTC. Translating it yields CASSLARWTGGYEQYF.

The CDR3 spells CATSTRSSYEQYF. In DNA form, the CDR3 reads TGTGCCACATCAACTCGATCGAGCTACGAGCAGTACTTC. This chain uses TRBV6-5 with TRBJ2-7; D not certain. Trimming pared 10 bases from V and 3 bases from J, leaving 16 bases between. The CDR3 covers 13 residues. Germline V gene sequence: CDR1 MNHEY, CDR2 SVGAGI.